This T cell receptor (beta chain) derives from a study of patients and donors after allogeneic stem cell transplantation (dated by TCRdb to the early 2020s). Preparation of the library involved RT-PCR. The instrument given in TCRdb is NextSeq 550. TCRdb trimmed public reads at Q25 via fastp, called clones via MiXCR and kept in-frame beta chains. Rows with one shared CDR3 protein collapse into an entry with the most common genes and DNA. The sample profile shows around 160,000 distinct CDR3 sequences; 30% of them were found once. Of the sample, 2.5% to 3.5% falls within the top ten clones. CDR1 is given as LGHNT and CDR2 as FRNRAP, both from the germline V gene. Ends trimmed: V by 6 bases, J by 3 bases; bases unmatched to a gene: 7. Reading from cysteine to phenylalanine, the CDR3 counts 15 amino acids. Solely the CDR3 DNA is kept, with 45 bases framed from the first base. Ten or more counts support this clonotype. It has no known antigen specificity. No quality values exist for individual bases; no much larger clone is one base distant.

The chain uses TRBV12-5 and TRBJ1-5; 8 bases in the junction line up with TRBD1. The sequence derives from a human donor who was either an allogeneic HSCT recipient or a stem cell or donor lymphocyte infusion donor (not recorded which). It is not recorded whose cells these are; they may come from a transplant donor. The source material was blood, either unsorted or a sorted T cell fraction (not recorded which). CDR3 sequence: CASGDTGGLNQPQHF. The DNA sequence is as follows: TGTGCTAGTGGGGATACAGGGGGGCTCAATCAGCCCCAGCATTTT.